Presented here are 13 T cell receptor beta chains from one specimen sequenced in a study of blood T cell repertoires in COVID-19. TCRdb's copy holds only in-frame clones and misses some; the assay was immunoSEQ multiplex PCR. This sample has under 250,000 clones, with 82% found just once. Sequenced input: PBMCs or T cells enriched from blood (not recorded which). These receptors originate from an older woman who had recovered from COVID-19.

The chain combines TRBV5-1 with TRBJ2-7; 10 bases are shared with TRBD2. The length of the CDR3 is 17 residues. The junction had 6 bases not matched to a gene; V was cut back by 0 bases and J by 0 bases. Per the germline V gene, CDR1 is SGHRS and CDR2 is YFSETQ. The CDR3 region has the DNA TGCGCCAGCAGCTTGGTGCTAGCGGGAGACAACTCCTACGAGCAGTACTTC. It is translated as CASSLVLAGDNSYEQYF. Filled out from reference TRBV5-1 and TRBJ2-7, the complete variable domain reads KAGVTQTPRYLIKTRGQQVTLSCSPISGHRSVSWYQQTPGQGLQFLFEYFSETQRNKGNFPGRFSGRQFSNSRSEMNVSTLELGDSALYLCASSLVLAGDNSYEQYFGPGTRLTVT.

A single count supports this clone. The chain carries TRBV27 and TRBJ1-2; 7 nucleotides agree with TRBD1. Germline loops: CDR1 MNHEY, CDR2 SMNVEV (reference sequence). The trim removed 10 bases at V and 4 bases at J, leaving 6 bases unmatched. This CDR3 has 12 amino acids. DNA of the CDR3: TGTGCCACGGGAGACAGGGTCTATGGCTACACCTTC. This codes for CATGDRVYGYTF.

This chain links TRBV29-1 with TRBJ1-3; perhaps TRBD1 as D (6 bases). CDR1 SQVTM and CDR2 ANQGSEA come from the germline V gene. This CDR3 spans 11 amino acids. The ends were cut back, 7 bases at V and 6 bases at J, with 10 bases in the middle. The CDR3 sequence: CSANRENTIYF. CDR3 DNA: TGCAGCGCAAACAGGGAAAACACCATATATTTT.

The gene calls are TRBV5-4 and TRBJ1-2; D might be TRBD1 (6 bases). Trimming took off 4 bases at V and 2 bases at J, with 12 bases between the two ends. The CDR3 is 14 residues long. Germline V gene sequence: CDR1 SGHNT, CDR2 YYREEE (reference sequence). The CDR3: CASSLDSRNYGYTF. The CDR3 DNA follows: TGTGCCAGCAGCCTGGACAGCCGAAACTATGGCTACACCTTC. The full variable domain, completed using reference TRBV5-4 and TRBJ1-2, is ETGVTQSPTHLIKTRGQQVTLRCSSQSGHNTVSWYQQALGQGPQFIFQYYREEENGRGNFPPRFSGLQFPNYSSELNVNALELDDSALYLCASSLDSRNYGYTFGSGTRLTVV.

The V call is TRBV4-3, the J call TRBJ1-1; 7 bases match TRBD1. This CDR3 contains 15 residues. The germline V gene encodes CDR1 LGHNA and CDR2 YSLEER. Trimming took 0 bases from V and 3 from J; bases not matched to a gene: 4. The CDR3 sequence is CASSQEGTDYTEAFF. The CDR3 DNA reads as TGCGCCAGCAGCCAAGAAGGGACAGATTACACTGAAGCTTTCTTT.

The chain is built from TRBV4-3 and TRBJ1-1; 9 nucleotides align to TRBD1. CDR3 length: 18 residues. V shed 6 bases, J shed 0 bases, and the junction held 14 bases outside the gene matches. Germline loops: CDR1 LGHNA, CDR2 YSLEER. CDR3 sequence (DNA): TGCGCCAGCAGTCAGGGGACAGGGAATACTTGGGTGAACACTGAAGCTTTCTTT. Protein: CASSQGTGNTWVNTEAFF.

V usage is TRBV3-1 (or the pseudogene TRBV3-2) and J usage is TRBJ2-5; a possible D gene is TRBD1 (8 bases). The germline V gene has CDR1 LGHDT and CDR2 YNNKEL (reference sequence). The CDR3 has 17 amino acids. The germline V and J ends were trimmed by 4 bases and 4 bases, with 22 bases remaining between them. CDR3 loop: CASSRKDRGTGGETQYF. The CDR3 nucleotides are TGTGCCAGCAGCCGAAAAGACAGGGGTACGGGGGGAGAGACCCAGTACTTC.

The rearrangement uses TRBV11-3 and TRBJ1-1, with unresolved D. The CDR3 spans 13 residues. Germline lookup yields CDR1 SGHNT and CDR2 YENEEA. The V gene lost 1 base and the J gene lost 3 bases, with 6 bases spanning the gap. In nucleotides, the CDR3 is TGTGCCAGCAGCTTAGTAGCGTACACTGAAGCTTTCTTT. Its protein product is CASSLVAYTEAFF.

This clone was seen a few times. The chain combines TRBV18 with TRBJ2-5; D unclear. Trimming left V 6 bases short and J 2 bases short, with 13 bases between. In germline, CDR1 is KGHSH, CDR2 LQKENI. The CDR3 totals 14 residues. The CDR3 is CASSRSTEQETQYF. The CDR3 coding sequence is TGTGCCAGCTCCCGAAGCACAGAGCAAGAGACCCAGTACTTC.

The chain has TRBV15 and TRBJ1-1; perhaps TRBD1 as D (5 bases). Germline-derived CDR1 and CDR2 are LNHNV and YYDKDF (reference sequence). This CDR3 is built from 17 residues. V lost 4 bases and J lost 0, with 18 bases in between. The DNA for the CDR3 is TGTGCCACCAGCATTCACCGACAGAGTTTTTTGAACACTGAAGCTTTCTTT. This gives the protein CATSIHRQSFLNTEAFF.

This chain links TRBV2 with TRBJ2-3, with D perhaps matching TRBD2 (5 bases). The CDR3 loop spans 12 amino acids. Germline-derived CDR1 and CDR2 are SNHLY and FYNNEI. Trimming cost V 9 bases and J 0 bases, with 7 bases left between them. CDR3 amino acids: CARRVSTDTQYF. In nucleotides, the CDR3 is TGTGCCAGGCGGGTTAGCACAGATACGCAGTATTTT.

The chain couples TRBV7-8 to TRBJ2-5, with 12 nucleotides matching TRBD2. From germline, CDR1 is SGHVS and CDR2 FQNEAQ. The ends lost 1 base at V and 1 base at J; junction bases unmatched: 13. The CDR3 consists of 20 residues. The CDR3 DNA follows: TGTGCCAGCAGCTTAGGAGTAGGCGGCCGGACTAGCGGGACCCAAGAGACCCAGTACTTC. Translation: CASSLGVGGRTSGTQETQYF.

This chain uses TRBV10-2 with TRBJ1-4, with D tentatively TRBD1 (6 bases). The V gene's germline CDR1 is WSHSY and CDR2 SAAADI. This CDR3 contains 14 residues. The ends were cut back, 3 bases at V and 4 bases at J, with 9 bases in the middle. This chain's CDR3 is CASSDPGDNEKLFF. DNA of the CDR3: TGCGCCAGCAGTGACCCAGGGGATAATGAAAAACTGTTTTTT.